The TCR beta chain under discussion was sequenced for a study of shared clonotypes between healthy human individuals. A CD45RA+ naive subset and a CD45RA-negative memory subset were split from CD4+ cells. This clone was seen just once. Its antigen is undetermined. Original analysis: ImmunoSEQ output lacked quality scores and full-length reads, limiting matched filtering. Using immunoSEQ multiplex PCR, the repertoire was profiled, and TCRdb retains in-frame clones only, with some absent. V, J and clone size derive from that table, while D and trimming were established from the DNA sequence. Of more than 2 million clones listed, 85% to 95% were seen once; the top ten hold approximately 0.13%. The germline V and J ends were trimmed by 3 bases and 4 bases, with 11 bases remaining between them. The CDR3 covers 14 residues. CDR1 and CDR2 from the germline V gene are KGHSH and LQKENI. General study results and limits: About 5.2% was the fraction of naive CD4 clonotypes found shared across several donors.

The source is a man aged 18 to 30 in good health. This chain connects TRBV18 to TRBJ2-3; tentatively, D is TRBD2 (6 bases). Material: naive CD4+ T cells sorted from blood. Regarding subset: CD45RA+ positively selected. CDR3 loop: CASSPVLAADTQYF. In DNA, the CDR3 is TGTGCCAGCTCACCGGTCTTAGCGGCAGATACGCAGTATTTT.